The T cell receptor (beta chain) under discussion was sequenced for a study of T cell responses to AZD1222 COVID-19 vaccine. Using immunoSEQ multiplex PCR, the repertoire was profiled, and TCRdb retains in-frame clones only, with some absent. The profile covers 150,000 or so clones, with 86% appearing a single time and 5.5% to 6% taken by the ten largest. Note on this clone: Its specificity is unknown.

Study-wide results and limits: Nearly half of spike-specific TCRs reportedly target unmutated variant regions.

Sample: peripheral blood, taken on day 0 of MenACWY control vaccination. This TCR was sampled from an adult in good health.

The CDR3 region is CASGTSGFNNEQFF. The CDR3 bases are TGTGCCAGCGGTACTAGCGGGTTTAACAATGAGCAGTTCTTC. The chain carries TRBV9 and TRBJ2-1, with 9 bases that match TRBD2. V gave up 7 bases and J gave up 5 bases; unmatched junction bases: 7. The CDR3 runs 14 residues. In germline, CDR1 is SGDLS, CDR2 YYNGEE.